This TCR beta chain came from a study of a mutant IDH1 vaccine in newly diagnosed glioma. Across the study: Before enrollment, patients got radiotherapy alone, temozolomide alone, or mostly the combination.

The sample's time point: baseline, week 1 (first vaccination visit). Treatment denoted: pre-vaccination baseline after standard-of-care therapy. The astrocytomas were IDH1-mutant, ATRX-negative, and WHO grade 3 or 4. Study-wide findings and caveats: Patients showed vaccine-induced immune responses at a rate of 93.3%. No link was apparently found between pseudoprogression and changes in top peripheral T cell clonotypes.

In the case of this clone: Its antigen is as yet unknown.

Using immunoSEQ multiplex PCR, the repertoire was profiled, and TCRdb retains in-frame clones only, with some absent. The data show approximately 67,000 clones, about 86% seen once. Trimming cost V 5 bases and J 6 bases; bases outside gene matches: 10. CDR1 is SEHNR, CDR2 FQNEAQ, per germline (reference sequence). CDR3 length: 15 amino acids. This sequence was found in a woman aged 18 to 35 with glioma. Some clones in this sample may be carry-over from other donors' samples. The gene calls are TRBV7-9 and TRBJ1-2; 9 bases agree with TRBD1. The starting material was peripheral blood mononuclear cells (PBMCs), obtained from a glioma patient treated with radiotherapy, temozolomide or both. This CDR3 is CASSPRDREYDGYTF. In nucleotides, the CDR3 is TGTGCCAGCAGCCCCCGGGACAGGGAGTATGATGGCTACACCTTC.